The clone carrying this TCR beta chain came up a few times. TCRdb passed the reads through MiXCR, listing each CDR3 protein once. The sample has under 850,000 distinct CDR3 sequences, 35% seen once. The data were obtained in a study of T cell repertoires in cytomegalovirus infection. The germline gives CDR1 MDHEN, CDR2 SYDVKM. Between the trimmed V and J ends, which lost 5 bases and 3 bases, there was a span of 5 bases. This CDR3 spans 12 amino acids. The chain links TRBV28 to TRBJ2-1, with D uncertain. Sequencing was carried out using PBMCs. This TCR came from a human donor in good health (CMV status not recorded). Some clones in this sample may be carry-over from other donors' samples. The chain's CDR3 is CASSIDYNEQFF. The CDR3 DNA is TGTGCCAGCAGTATAGACTACAATGAGCAGTTCTTC.